The clone carrying this T cell receptor (beta chain) was recorded at least ten times. The antigen is unknown. The V and J ends lost 10 bases and 3 bases respectively, with 16 bases between them. Per germline, CDR1 MNHNY and CDR2 SVGAGI (reference sequence). This CDR3 has 13 amino acids. TCRdb independently ran MiXCR on the 5' RACE reads; one entry per CDR3 protein. The table records some 54,000 distinct CDR3 sequences, 15% to 20% of them present only once. Findings of the study overall: Tumor memory CD4+ T cell TCR gene usage clustered with blood and lymph node memory CD4+ cells and lymph node naive CD4+ cells.

The sample comprised naive CD4+ T cells sorted from blood. Described subset: naive CD4+ T cells, CD4+CD45RA+CD25-. The rearrangement joins TRBV6-6 to TRBJ2-7; a weak D match, TRBD1 (5 bases). The clonotype comes from a female donor with breast cancer. The CDR3 DNA reads TGTGCCACCGCCAGGGCCCCGGTCTACGAGCAGTACTTC. Amino acid sequence: CATARAPVYEQYF.